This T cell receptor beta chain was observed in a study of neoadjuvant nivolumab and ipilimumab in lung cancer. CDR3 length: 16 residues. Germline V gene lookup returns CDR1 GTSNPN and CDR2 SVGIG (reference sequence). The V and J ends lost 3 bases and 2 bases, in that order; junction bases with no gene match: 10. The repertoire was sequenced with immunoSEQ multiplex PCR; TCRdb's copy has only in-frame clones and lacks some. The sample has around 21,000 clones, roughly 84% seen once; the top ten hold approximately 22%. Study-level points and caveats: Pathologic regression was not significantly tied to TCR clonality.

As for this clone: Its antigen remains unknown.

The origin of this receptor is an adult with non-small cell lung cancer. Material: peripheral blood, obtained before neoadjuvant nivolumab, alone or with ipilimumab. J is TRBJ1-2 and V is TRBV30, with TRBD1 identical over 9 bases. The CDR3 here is CAWSHYRGRLNYGYTF. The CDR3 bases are TGTGCCTGGAGCCATTACAGGGGGCGTCTAAACTATGGCTACACCTTC.